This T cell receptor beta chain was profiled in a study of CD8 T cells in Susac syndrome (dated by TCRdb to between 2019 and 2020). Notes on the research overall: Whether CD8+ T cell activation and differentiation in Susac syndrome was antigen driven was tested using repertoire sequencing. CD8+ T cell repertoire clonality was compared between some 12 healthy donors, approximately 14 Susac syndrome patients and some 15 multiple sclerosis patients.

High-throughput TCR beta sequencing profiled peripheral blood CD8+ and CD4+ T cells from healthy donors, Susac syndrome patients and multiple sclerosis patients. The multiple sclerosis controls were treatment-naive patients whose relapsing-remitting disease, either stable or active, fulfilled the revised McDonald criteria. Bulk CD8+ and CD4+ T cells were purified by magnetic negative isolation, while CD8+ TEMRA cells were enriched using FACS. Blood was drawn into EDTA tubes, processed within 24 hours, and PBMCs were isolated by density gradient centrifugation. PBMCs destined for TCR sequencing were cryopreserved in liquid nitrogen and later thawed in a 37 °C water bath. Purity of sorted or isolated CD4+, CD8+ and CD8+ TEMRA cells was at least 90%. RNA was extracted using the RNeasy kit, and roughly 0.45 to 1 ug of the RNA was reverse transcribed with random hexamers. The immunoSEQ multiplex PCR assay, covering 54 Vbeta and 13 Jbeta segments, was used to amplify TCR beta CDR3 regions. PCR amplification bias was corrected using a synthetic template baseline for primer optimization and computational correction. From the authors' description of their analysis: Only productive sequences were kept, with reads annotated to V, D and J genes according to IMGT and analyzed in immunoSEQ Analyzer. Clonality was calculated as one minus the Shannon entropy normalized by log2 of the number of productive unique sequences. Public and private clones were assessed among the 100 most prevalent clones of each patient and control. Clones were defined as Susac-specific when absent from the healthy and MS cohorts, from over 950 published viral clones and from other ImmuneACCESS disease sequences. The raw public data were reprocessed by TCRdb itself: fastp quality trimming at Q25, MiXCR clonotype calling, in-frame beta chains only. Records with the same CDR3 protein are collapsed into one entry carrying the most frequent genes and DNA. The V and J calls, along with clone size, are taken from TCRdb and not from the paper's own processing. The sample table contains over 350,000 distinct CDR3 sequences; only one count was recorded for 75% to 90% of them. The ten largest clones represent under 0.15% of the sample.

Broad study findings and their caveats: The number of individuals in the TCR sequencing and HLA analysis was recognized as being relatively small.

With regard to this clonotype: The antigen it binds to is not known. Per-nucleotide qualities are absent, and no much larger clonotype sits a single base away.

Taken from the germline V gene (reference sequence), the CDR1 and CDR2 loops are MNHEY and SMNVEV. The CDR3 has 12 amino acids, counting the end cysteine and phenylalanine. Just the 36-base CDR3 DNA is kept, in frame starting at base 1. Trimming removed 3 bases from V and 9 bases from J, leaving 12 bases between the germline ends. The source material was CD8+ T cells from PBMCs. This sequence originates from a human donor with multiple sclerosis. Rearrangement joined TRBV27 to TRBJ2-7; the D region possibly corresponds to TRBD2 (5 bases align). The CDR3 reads CASSFEGLRQYF. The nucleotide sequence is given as TGTGCCAGCAGTTTCGAGGGTTTAAGGCAGTACTTC.